These T cell receptor beta chains were read from a single sample in a study of blood T cell repertoires in COVID-19. Data came from immunoSEQ multiplex PCR; TCRdb stores just in-frame clones and leaves some out. Here the sample spans 250,000 to 300,000 clones, 75% to 90% being singletons. The specimen was peripheral blood. Receptor source: a woman in her fifties or sixties who had recovered from COVID-19. Both conserved end residues are part of each CDR3. Each record gives: D gene, V gene, J gene, clone size, CDR3 protein, CDR3 DNA. A D gene is named only where the DNA matches it firmly. A row's size may be missing; if present it is once, few, many or a size class.

>-|TRBV27|TRBJ2-2|few
CASTSLGGAPNTGELFF
TGTGCCAGCACCTCGCTCGGAGGGGCCCCGAACACCGGGGAGCTGTTTTTT
>-|TRBV7-9|TRBJ2-1|-
CASSSSKWRYNEQFF
TGTGCCAGCAGCTCGTCGAAATGGAGATACAATGAGCAGTTCTTC
>-|TRBV4-3|TRBJ1-2|once
CASSQVTADYGYTF
TGCGCCAGCAGCCAAGTGACGGCGGACTATGGCTACACCTTC
>-|TRBV5-6|TRBJ1-1|-
CASSFPWEGNTEAFF
TGTGCCAGCAGCTTCCCCTGGGAGGGTAACACTGAAGCTTTCTTT
>TRBD1|TRBV30|TRBJ2-7|-
CAWLTGVEQYF
TGTGCCTGGCTGACAGGGGTCGAGCAGTACTTC
>-|TRBV5-1|TRBJ2-3|once
CASSNFLNTDTQYF
TGCGCCAGCAGCAATTTCCTAAACACAGATACGCAGTATTTT
>TRBD2|TRBV7-2|TRBJ2-1|few
CASSFGLAGVGEQFF
TGTGCCAGCAGCTTCGGACTAGCGGGAGTCGGTGAGCAGTTCTTC
>-|TRBV6-5|TRBJ2-5|-
CASRDFVSPETQYF
TGTGCCAGCAGGGATTTTGTTAGCCCGGAGACCCAGTACTTC
>-|TRBV7-3|TRBJ1-1|-
CASSLRPGTRNTEAFF
TGTGCCAGCAGCTTACGTCCCGGGACAAGGAACACTGAAGCTTTCTTT
>TRBD2|TRBV9|TRBJ2-7|-
CASSVGLAVEQYF
TGTGCCAGCAGCGTAGGACTAGCGGTCGAGCAGTACTTC
>TRBD2|TRBV6-5|TRBJ2-3|-
CASSTQREVADTQYF
TGTGCCAGCAGTACCCAGCGGGAGGTGGCAGATACGCAGTATTTT
>-|TRBV7-2|TRBJ2-7|-
CASSNFRGREQYF
TGTGCCAGCAGCAATTTTAGGGGCCGCGAGCAGTACTTC
>TRBD2|TRBV6-4|TRBJ2-3|many
CASSDSAGGPDTQYF
TGTGCCAGCAGTGACTCCGCGGGAGGGCCAGATACGCAGTATTTT
>-|TRBV19|TRBJ2-1|few
CASSTRLTGGEQFF
TGTGCCAGTAGTACCCGGTTAACAGGCGGGGAACAGTTCTTC
>TRBD2|TRBV3-1/TRBV3-2|TRBJ2-1|-
CASSQGLAGGSYNEQFF
TGTGCCAGCAGCCAGGGACTAGCGGGGGGCTCCTACAATGAGCAGTTCTTC
>TRBD2|TRBV7-7|TRBJ2-7|-
CASSYGRGAGLTKYEQYF
TGTGCTAGCAGCTACGGGCGGGGAGCGGGATTAACCAAGTACGAGCAGTACTTC